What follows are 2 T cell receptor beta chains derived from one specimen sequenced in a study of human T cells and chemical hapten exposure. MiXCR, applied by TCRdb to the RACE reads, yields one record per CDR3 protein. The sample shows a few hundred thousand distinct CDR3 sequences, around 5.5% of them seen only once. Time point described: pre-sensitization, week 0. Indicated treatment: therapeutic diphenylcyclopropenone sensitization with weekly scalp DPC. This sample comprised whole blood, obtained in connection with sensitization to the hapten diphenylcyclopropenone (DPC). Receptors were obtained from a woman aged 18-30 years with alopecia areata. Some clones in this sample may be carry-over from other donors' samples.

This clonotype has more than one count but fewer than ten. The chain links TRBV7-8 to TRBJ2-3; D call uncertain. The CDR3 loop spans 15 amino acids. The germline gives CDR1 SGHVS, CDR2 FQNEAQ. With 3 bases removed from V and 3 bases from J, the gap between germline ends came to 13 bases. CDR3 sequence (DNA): TGTGCCAGCAGCTTTCGGCTAGAAAAAACAGATACGCAGTATTTT. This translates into CASSFRLEKTDTQYF. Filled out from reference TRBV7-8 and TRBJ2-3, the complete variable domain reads GAGVSQSPRYKVAKRGQDVALRCDPISGHVSLFWYQQALGQGPEFLTYFQNEAQLDKSGLPSDRFFAERPEGSVSTLKIQRTQQEDSAVYLCASSFRLEKTDTQYFGPGTRLTVL.

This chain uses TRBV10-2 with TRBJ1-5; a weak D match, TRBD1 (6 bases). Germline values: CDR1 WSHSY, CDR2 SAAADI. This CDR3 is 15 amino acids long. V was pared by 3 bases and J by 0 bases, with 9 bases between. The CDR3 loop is CASSDKGDSNQPQHF. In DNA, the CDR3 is TGCGCCAGCAGTGACAAGGGGGATAGCAATCAGCCCCAGCATTTT.